This T cell receptor (beta chain) emerged from a study of CD8+CD57+ T cells in acquired aplastic anemia. Study overall: Sorted CD4+ and CD8+ cells gave a mean 3.2 ug DNA, range 0.2 to 27.4 ug.

As for this clonotype: Its matching antigen is unknown.

The CDR3 spans 14 residues. In germline, CDR1 is SGHTA, CDR2 FQGTGA. The V and J ends lost 6 bases and 7 bases respectively, with 19 bases between them. Patients selected for sequencing had displayed CD8+CD57+ cell expansion by flow cytometry. Among the patients, all had severe acquired aplastic anemia. Genomic DNA acted as the template from which TCR beta VDJ combination and CDR3 sequence profiling were carried out. TCRdb re-called the reads through MiXCR, storing one row per CDR3 protein. The table lists over 250,000 distinct CDR3 sequences, roughly 61% of them singletons. Whole-study results and caveats: Patients and controls shared 25 to 30 CD8+ CDR3 sequences, which appeared highly expressed in patients and within their immunodominant clones. Simpson's diversity of CD8+ cells was not significantly different in patients compared with controls.

The chain has TRBV7-3 and TRBJ2-7, with D perhaps TRBD1 (6 bases). The sample comprised sorted CD4+, CD8+, or CD8+CD57+ T cells (not recorded which) from PBMCs. The clonotype was recovered from a human donor with aplastic anemia. CDR3 nucleotides: TGTGCCAGCAGACCACAGGGAGCTCTTGGAGAGCAGTACTTC. Amino acid sequence: CASRPQGALGEQYF.